The clone carrying this T cell receptor beta chain showed up many times. Its antigen is unidentified. Patients between 18 and 65 years old had hyperthyroidism, newly diagnosed and lasting under 2 months. These data belong to a study of T cells in Graves' hyperthyroidism and ophthalmopathy. The overall study: Staff took peripheral blood when the initial diagnosis was made, before any treatment began.

Amplified TCR beta CDR3 regions came from RNA transcripts. TCR CDR3 underwent first-round RT-PCR with the HTBI primer set. TCRdb passed the multiplex PCR reads through MiXCR, listing each CDR3 protein once. The profile shows 500,000 to 650,000 distinct CDR3 sequences, 13% to 15% of them singletons. Study-wide findings and caveats: Blood also contained most expanded thyroid clonotypes above 0.001. From stable hyperthyroidism, ophthalmopathy was set apart by a 13 V-J model.

CDR3 size: 17 residues. The J segment lost 4 bases and the V segment lost 1 base, leaving 12 bases of the junction unmatched. The V call is TRBV12-3 or TRBV12-4, the J call TRBJ2-7; TRBD2 matches at 8 bases. This clonotype originated in a woman aged 35 to 49 with Graves' hyperthyroidism. The specimen sequenced was blood. In nucleotides, the CDR3 is TGTGCCAGCAGTTTAGGGCTAGCGGGTGGTGCGCTATACGAGCAGTACTTC. This sequence encodes CASSLGLAGGALYEQYF.